Below are 21 T cell receptor beta chains sequenced from a single sample in a study of blood T cell repertoires in COVID-19. TCRdb's copy holds only in-frame clones and misses some; the assay was immunoSEQ multiplex PCR. The sample lists fewer than 40,000 clones, around three quarters occurring once. The sequenced sample was peripheral blood. Receptors originate from a man in his sixties with active COVID-19.

This chain links TRBV28 with TRBJ1-1, with no clear D. The CDR3 covers 13 residues. Trimming shortened V by 7 bases and J by 7 bases, and 16 bases separated the two germline ends. Germline V CDR1 and CDR2: MDHEN, SYDVKM. CDR3: CASIPSTWFEAFF. CDR3 sequence (DNA): TGTGCCAGCATCCCCTCTACCTGGTTTGAAGCTTTCTTT. Variable domain in full (rest from reference TRBV28 and TRBJ1-1): DVKVTQSSRYLVKRTGEKVFLECVQDMDHENMFWYRQDPGLGLRLIYFSYDVKMKEKGDIPEGYSVSREKKERFSLILESASTNQTSMYLCASIPSTWFEAFFGQGTRLTVV.

V gene TRBV10-3 combines with J gene TRBJ1-2, with no clear D. The V end was cut by 8 bases, the J end by 2 bases, with 12 bases between. Germline V gives CDR1 ENHRY, CDR2 SYGVKD. CDR3 size: 13 residues. CDR3 sequence: CAIQYGENYGYTF. The CDR3 region has the DNA TGTGCCATCCAATACGGGGAAAACTATGGCTACACCTTC.

V and J are TRBV7-2 and TRBJ1-2; TRBD1 might be the D (6 bases). The germline V and J ends were trimmed by 5 bases and 4 bases, with 14 bases remaining between them. CDR3 size: 14 residues. CDR1 is SGHTA, CDR2 FQGNSA, per germline. The DNA of the CDR3 is TGTGCCAGCAGCCAGCGGGACACAACCTATGGCTACACCTTC. As protein: CASSQRDTTYGYTF.

The chain has TRBV27 and TRBJ2-7; the D is unclear. The CDR3 spans 13 residues. Germline lookup yields CDR1 MNHEY and CDR2 SMNVEV (reference sequence). V lost 8 bases and J 2 bases, leaving 13 bases between the germline ends. The CDR3 nucleotides read TGTGCCAGCGGTAGCCGACCCCCCTACGAGCAGTACTTC. Its protein product is CASGSRPPYEQYF.

This chain connects TRBV28 to TRBJ1-5, with no clear D. V lost 6 bases and J lost 7, with 16 bases in between. The CDR3 extends over 14 amino acids. The V gene's germline CDR1 is MDHEN and CDR2 SYDVKM. DNA for the CDR3: TGTGCCAGCAGCCCGATTCCTGGAGGGCAGCCCCAGCATTTT. Protein: CASSPIPGGQPQHF.

This clone has a handful of counts. The chain has TRBV10-3 and TRBJ2-2, with 11 bases identical to TRBD1. This CDR3 has 15 residues. With 6 bases clipped from V and 5 bases from J, the junction kept 5 bases outside the gene matches. Germline values: CDR1 ENHRY, CDR2 SYGVKD. This chain's CDR3 is CAISQDRGLTGELFF. CDR3 DNA sequence: TGTGCCATCAGCCAGGACAGGGGGCTTACCGGGGAGCTGTTTTTT.

The chain recombines TRBV28 with TRBJ2-7; TRBD1 might be the D (6 bases). Looked up from germline, CDR1 is MDHEN and CDR2 is SYDVKM. CDR3 length equals 15 residues. The V gene lost 6 bases and the J gene lost 5 bases, with 20 bases spanning the gap. CDR3 sequence reads: CASSRPGQRGDEQYF. As DNA, the CDR3 is TGTGCCAGCAGCCGCCCCGGACAGCGAGGGGACGAGCAGTACTTC.

The chain combines TRBV6-1 with TRBJ2-3; 8 nucleotides line up with TRBD2. Germline V CDR1 and CDR2: MNHNS, SASEGT. The CDR3 sequence is 16 residues long. V lost 1 base to trimming and J lost 4 bases; unmatched junction nucleotides: 7. The CDR3 here is CASSEVPGGPADTQYF. CDR3 nucleotides: TGTGCCAGCAGTGAAGTCCCGGGAGGGCCGGCAGATACGCAGTATTTT.

The chain combines TRBV5-6 with TRBJ2-7; D unresolved. CDR1 SGHDT and CDR2 YYEEEE come from the germline V gene. The CDR3 length is 14 residues. V dropped 0 bases and J dropped 2 bases, with 9 bases sitting between them. CDR3 amino acids: CASSLAGLAYEQYF. The CDR3, as DNA: TGTGCCAGCAGCTTGGCTGGTCTAGCCTACGAGCAGTACTTC.

This clone was seen only a few times. The genes are TRBV3-1 (or the pseudogene TRBV3-2) and TRBJ1-5, with TRBD1 identical over 7 bases. The CDR3 runs 15 residues. The trim removed 4 bases at V and 4 bases at J, leaving 7 bases unmatched. In germline, CDR1 is LGHDT, CDR2 YNNKEL (reference sequence). This CDR3 reads CASSPSQGLNQPQHF. DNA for the CDR3: TGTGCCAGCAGCCCGTCACAGGGGTTGAATCAGCCCCAGCATTTT.

V gene TRBV6-5 combines with J gene TRBJ1-1; a possible D gene is TRBD1 (6 bases). The CDR3 runs to 13 residues. Trimming shortened V by 8 bases and J by 2 bases, and 12 bases separated the two germline ends. From germline, CDR1 is MNHEY and CDR2 SVGAGI. CDR3 loop: CASRQGPNTEAFF. The CDR3 DNA is TGTGCCAGCCGGCAGGGGCCTAACACTGAAGCTTTCTTT.

This clone was picked up one time. V gene TRBV6-5 combines with J gene TRBJ2-3; TRBD1 agrees at 8 bases. From germline, CDR1 is MNHEY and CDR2 SVGAGI. V shed 5 bases, J shed 4 bases, and the junction held 2 bases outside the gene matches. This CDR3 region has 13 residues. CDR3 protein: CASSPDRADTQYF. As DNA, the CDR3 is TGTGCCAGCAGTCCGGACAGGGCAGATACGCAGTATTTT.

The chain joins TRBV28 to TRBJ1-1; D not certain. This CDR3 has 14 amino acids. Trimming cost V 2 bases and J 0 bases, with 7 bases left between them. Looked up from germline, CDR1 is MDHEN and CDR2 is SYDVKM. CDR3 DNA sequence: TGTGCCAGCAGTTTACGGGGATTGAACACTGAAGCTTTCTTT. It yields the protein CASSLRGLNTEAFF.

The V and J genes are TRBV6-5 and TRBJ2-1, with D tentatively TRBD1 (5 bases). The CDR3 is 13 amino acids. Per the germline V gene, CDR1 is MNHEY and CDR2 is SVGAGI. Between the trimmed V and J ends, which lost 7 bases and 5 bases, there was a span of 12 bases. DNA of the CDR3: TGTGCCAGCATCACCAGGGCTAACAATGAGCAGTTCTTC. The encoded protein is CASITRANNEQFF.

The chain joins TRBV29-1 to TRBJ2-6; D is perhaps TRBD1 (6 bases). Germline V gives CDR1 SQVTM, CDR2 ANQGSEA. The CDR3 loop spans 16 amino acids. Trimming shortened V by 3 bases and J by 0 bases, and 12 bases separated the two germline ends. CDR3 sequence (DNA): TGCAGCGTTGAGGTCAGGGGCCCCTCTGGGGCCAACGTCCTGACTTTC. The encoded protein is CSVEVRGPSGANVLTF.

The rearrangement links TRBV2 to TRBJ1-4; D uncertain. The V end was cut by 5 bases, the J end by 6 bases, with 16 bases between. The CDR3 contains 15 residues. Germline V gene lookup returns CDR1 SNHLY and CDR2 FYNNEI. CDR3 region: CASSRLGVEDEKLFF. As DNA, the CDR3 is TGTGCCAGCAGTCGGCTCGGGGTTGAAGATGAAAAACTGTTTTTT.

The chain joins TRBV5-6 to TRBJ2-1; tentative D call: TRBD2 (5 bases). The CDR3 is 15 residues long. Per the germline V gene, CDR1 is SGHDT and CDR2 is YYEEEE. The V and J ends lost 5 bases and 2 bases respectively, with 14 bases between them. The CDR3, as DNA: TGTGCCAGCAGTGAAGGGAGCTGGGCCTACAATGAGCAGTTCTTC. Translation: CASSEGSWAYNEQFF.

This clone was found once. The genes are TRBV5-1 and TRBJ2-1; 8 nucleotides agree with TRBD2. The ends lost 0 bases at V and 6 bases at J; junction bases unmatched: 5. This CDR3 comprises 15 residues. Germline V gene lookup returns CDR1 SGHRS and CDR2 YFSETQ. The CDR3 loop is CASSLDSGGRNEQFF. The CDR3 DNA sequence: TGCGCCAGCAGCTTGGACAGCGGGGGCCGCAATGAGCAGTTCTTC.

The CDR3 spells CASSLGQGNYGYTF. The CDR3 region has the DNA TGTGCCAGCAGCCTCGGACAGGGCAACTATGGCTACACCTTC. The chain carries TRBV5-6 and TRBJ1-2; 8 bases line up with TRBD1. This CDR3 contains 14 residues. The trim removed 4 bases at V and 2 bases at J, leaving 4 bases unmatched. Germline V gives CDR1 SGHDT, CDR2 YYEEEE.

The chain uses TRBV4-1 and TRBJ1-4; D gene unclear. The V end lost 1 base, the J end lost 4 bases, and 4 bases lay between the germline ends. The CDR3 spans 13 residues. Per germline, CDR1 MGHRA and CDR2 YSYEKL. CDR3 sequence (DNA): TGCGCCAGCAGCCAAGTCCTTAATGAAAAACTGTTTTTT. It yields the protein CASSQVLNEKLFF.

The V and J genes are TRBV15 and TRBJ1-6; no clear D gene. This CDR3 contains 14 residues. V was clipped by 5 bases and J by 0 bases, with 5 bases between them. Germline V gene sequence: CDR1 LNHNV, CDR2 YYDKDF (reference sequence). DNA of the CDR3: TGTGCCACCAGCGCGAGCTCCTATAATTCACCCCTCCACTTT. This encodes CATSASSYNSPLHF.